Presented here are 21 T cell receptor beta chains from one specimen sequenced in a study of Tregs in tolerant kidney transplant recipients. Sequencing was performed with immunoSEQ multiplex PCR; in TCRdb, only in-frame clones are kept and a portion is missing. Seen in this sample are approximately 30,000 clones; the ten most common clones hold roughly 14%. Here the sequenced sample was CD8+ T cells from blood, taken before the transplant. The receptors shown here come from a human donor who received a combined kidney and bone marrow transplant.

Remarks on this clone: Sequencing ends 3 residues short of the CDR3 end; the germline J gene provides the rest. This chain uses TRBV19 with TRBJ2-1; 9 nucleotides match TRBD2. V dropped 3 bases and J dropped 9; count of bases not matched to a gene: 9. The CDR3 sequence is 15 residues long. The V gene's germline CDR1 is LNHDA and CDR2 SQIVND (reference sequence). The sequenced part of the CDR3 DNA is TGTGCCAGTAGTATCTGGCTAGCGGGAAGGGGTGAG. As protein: CASSIWLAGRGE. The whole CDR3 region reads CASSIWLAGRGEQFF. The full variable domain, its missing parts supplied by reference TRBV19 and TRBJ2-1, is DGGITQSPKYLFRKEGQNVTLSCEQNLNHDAMYWYRQDPGQGLRLIYYSQIVNDFQKGDIAEGYSVSREKKESFPLTVTSAQKNPTAFYLCASSIWLAGRGEQFFGPGTRLTVL.

The CDR3 here is CASSFGTGDSPLHF. CDR3 DNA (partial): TGTGCCAGTAGTTTCGGGACAGGGGATTCACCC. The genes are TRBV19 and TRBJ1-6; 10 nucleotides match TRBD1. The read terminates 3 residues before the CDR3 end, so the remaining end is supplied by the germline J gene. V lost 5 bases and J lost 8; bases outside the gene matches: 3. CDR1 is LNHDA, CDR2 SQIVND, per germline (reference sequence). This CDR3 contains 14 residues.

A word on this clone: Read data end 3 residues before the CDR3 end; the end is taken from the germline J gene. The chain couples TRBV7-6 to TRBJ1-3; D gene ambiguous. Per germline, CDR1 SGHVS and CDR2 FNYEAQ. The CDR3 runs to 16 residues. Trimming removed 5 bases from V and 2 bases from J, with 16 bases in between. Here the CDR3 reads CASSAATAGTGNTIYF. CDR3 bases read: TGTGCCAGCAGCGCAGCCACAGCGGGGACTGGAAACACC.

On this clone itself: Read sequence stops 3 residues before the CDR3 end, and the germline J gene provides the missing end. The genes are TRBV7-9 and TRBJ2-1; 7 nucleotides align to TRBD1. This CDR3 has 14 amino acids. Germline values: CDR1 SEHNR, CDR2 FQNEAQ (reference sequence). The ends lost 2 bases at V and 3 bases at J; junction bases unmatched: 1. CDR3 region: CASSLWDSYNEQFF. The sequenced part of the CDR3 DNA is TGTGCCAGCAGCTTATGGGACAGCTACAATGAG.

In the case of this clone: The sequenced fragment ends 3 residues before the CDR3 boundary, so the rest is inferred from the germline J gene. J is TRBJ1-1 and V is TRBV19; 10 bases match TRBD1. CDR1 and CDR2 from the germline V gene are LNHDA and SQIVND (reference sequence). Trimming cost V 8 bases and J 3 bases; bases outside gene matches: 15. This CDR3 has 17 amino acids. CDR3 DNA, as far as it was read: TGTGCCAGTCAACGAGGGGTGACAGGGGGCTTTCACACTGAA. It translates to CASQRGVTGGFHTE. The full CDR3 reads CASQRGVTGGFHTEAFF.

Turning to this clone: Read sequence stops 3 residues before the CDR3 end, and the germline J gene provides the missing end. V usage is TRBV6-2 or TRBV6-3 and J usage is TRBJ2-7, with 10 bases that match TRBD2. CDR3 length: 17 residues. From germline, CDR1 is MNHEY and CDR2 SVGEGT. The J segment lost 2 bases and the V segment lost 0 bases, leaving 7 bases of the junction unmatched. This CDR3 is CASSYSASGSWAYEQYF. The sequenced part of the CDR3 DNA is TGTGCCAGCAGTTACTCTGCTAGCGGGAGTTGGGCCTACGAG.

A word on this clone: The CDR3 end falls 3 residues outside the read, so it is completed with the germline J gene. The chain combines TRBV30 with TRBJ2-1; 13 nucleotides align to TRBD2. V was pared by 3 bases and J by 3 bases, with 5 bases of the junction left unmatched. This CDR3 has 16 residues. In germline, CDR1 is GTSNPN, CDR2 SVGIG (reference sequence). The sequenced CDR3 bases are TGTGCCTGGAGCAAGGGACTAGCGGGAAGCTACAATGAG. It encodes CAWSKGLAGSYNE. The full CDR3 reads CAWSKGLAGSYNEQFF.

With respect to this clone: The CDR3 goes on 3 residues after the read ends, and that part is filled in from the germline J gene. This chain uses TRBV19 with TRBJ1-1, with 9 bases fitting TRBD1. Germline lookup yields CDR1 LNHDA and CDR2 SQIVND (reference sequence). The CDR3 consists of 16 residues. CDR3 region: CASSSGQGVYKAEAFF. CDR3 DNA, as far as it was read: TGTGCCAGTAGTTCGGGACAGGGTGTCTACAAAGCCGAG.

A note on this clone: The CDR3 extends 3 residues past the end of the read, so its final part is completed from the germline J gene. The chain employs TRBV19 and TRBJ2-7; no reliable D call. Germline assignment: CDR1 LNHDA and CDR2 SQIVND (reference sequence). This CDR3 has 14 amino acids. The V end lost 1 base, the J end lost 5 bases, and 12 bases lay between the germline ends. The chain's CDR3 is CASSIASDSNEQYF. The covered CDR3 bases are TGTGCCAGTAGTATAGCGTCGGATAGCAACGAG.

CDR3 DNA (partial): TGTGCCAGCAGTGAAAGCGGGAGGACCGGGGAG. Translated: CASSESGRTGE. From start to end, the CDR3 is CASSESGRTGELFF. The chain links TRBV2 to TRBJ2-2, with 9 nucleotides matching TRBD2. The read terminates 3 residues before the CDR3 end, so the remaining end is supplied by the germline J gene. Germline trimming cut 2 bases from V and 5 bases from J; bases unmatched to any gene: 0. Germline V gene lookup returns CDR1 SNHLY and CDR2 FYNNEI. CDR3 size: 14 residues.

With regard to this clone: The DNA ends 3 residues before the CDR3 does, and the rest of the CDR3 is filled in from the germline J gene. The V gene is TRBV19, the J gene TRBJ2-3; D may match TRBD1 or TRBD2 (5 bases each). V was cut by 6 bases and J by 3 bases, with 7 bases left in between. Germline V CDR1 and CDR2: LNHDA, SQIVND (reference sequence). This CDR3 comprises 12 residues. The sequenced part of the CDR3 DNA is TGTGCCAGTAGGAGGGGTACAGATACG. Its protein is CASRRGTDT. The entire CDR3 sequence reads CASRRGTDTQYF.

Concerning this clone: The read gets to within 3 residues of the CDR3 end, and the germline J gene fills in the rest. The chain has TRBV2 and TRBJ2-1; TRBD2 agrees at 11 bases. Germline V gene data show CDR1 as SNHLY and CDR2 as FYNNEI. With V trimmed by 6 bases and J by 4 bases, 11 bases remained unmatched. CDR3 length equals 17 residues. CDR3 loop: CASSVLLAGGQYNEQFF. CDR3 DNA, as far as it was read: TGTGCCAGCAGCGTACTTCTAGCGGGAGGCCAATACAATGAG.

About this clone itself: With the read ending 3 residues before the CDR3 end, the germline J gene is used to fill in that end. The chain joins TRBV7-9 to TRBJ2-7, with a weak D call TRBD1 (5 bases). The germline gives CDR1 SEHNR, CDR2 FQNEAQ (reference sequence). Trimming stripped 6 bases from V and 1 base from J, with 10 bases between. The CDR3 is 13 residues long. Incomplete CDR3 DNA: TGTGCCAGCAGGGCCGGACAATCCTACGAG. Its protein product is CASRAGQSYE. The whole CDR3 sequence reads CASRAGQSYEQYF.

A word on this clone: The CDR3 end is not reached by the read, which stops 3 residues before it; the germline J gene fills it in. The chain joins TRBV7-9 to TRBJ1-1, with a possible D match to TRBD1 (5 bases). Looked up from germline, CDR1 is SEHNR and CDR2 is FQNEAQ (reference sequence). There are 14 residues in the CDR3. With 3 bases removed from V and 4 bases from J, the gap between germline ends came to 12 bases. The part of the CDR3 DNA that was read is TGTGCCAGCAGCTTCGACAGTTTAAGCACTGAA. This encodes CASSFDSLSTE. The whole CDR3 is CASSFDSLSTEAFF.

Turning to this clone: The read terminates 3 residues before the CDR3 end, so the remaining end is supplied by the germline J gene. V and J are TRBV10-3 and TRBJ2-7; TRBD2 matches at 7 bases. V lost 6 bases, J lost 0 bases, and 5 bases stayed unmatched. This CDR3 spans 14 amino acids. CDR1 is ENHRY and CDR2 is SYGVKD in the germline V gene. The CDR3 reads CAIRPAGLSYEQYF. The DNA read from the CDR3 is TGTGCCATCAGACCAGCGGGGCTCTCCTACGAG.

Worth noting for this clone: Read coverage stops 3 residues before the CDR3 terminus; the germline J gene supplies the remainder. V is TRBV20-1 and J is TRBJ2-7; perhaps TRBD2 as D (7 bases). Germline V gives CDR1 DFQATT, CDR2 SNEGSKA (reference sequence). CDR3 size: 17 residues. Deletions cut 0 bases from V and 0 bases from J, with 18 bases between. The CDR3 here is CSARDSGTAGASYEQYF. Incomplete CDR3 DNA: TGCAGTGCTAGAGATTCGGGTACGGCGGGGGCCTCCTACGAG.

To note about this clone: The sequenced fragment ends 3 residues before the CDR3 boundary, so the rest is inferred from the germline J gene. The chain recombines TRBV7-8 with TRBJ2-2, with 7 bases that match TRBD1. Germline values: CDR1 SGHVS, CDR2 FQNEAQ. V lost 5 bases to trimming and J lost 3 bases; unmatched junction nucleotides: 9. The CDR3 consists of 16 residues. The DNA read from the CDR3 is TGTGCCAGCAGCCCCCCAGGGGGTTTGGACACCGGGGAG. Encoded protein: CASSPPGGLDTGE. In full, the CDR3 is CASSPPGGLDTGELFF.

A note on this clone: The read ends 3 residues shy of where the CDR3 ends; the end is completed using the germline J gene. The chain couples TRBV19 to TRBJ2-2; no definite D call. Looked up from germline, CDR1 is LNHDA and CDR2 is SQIVND (reference sequence). This CDR3 is built from 16 residues. V lost 5 bases and J 1 base, leaving 14 bases between the germline ends. The CDR3 spells CASSLFLFRNTGELFF. The part of the CDR3 DNA that was read is TGTGCCAGTAGTCTCTTCTTATTCAGGAACACCGGGGAG.

In the case of this clone: The read stops 3 residues short of the end of the CDR3; the missing end is completed from the germline J gene. This sequence joins TRBV20-1 and TRBJ2-5; 14 bases map to TRBD2. Germline loops: CDR1 DFQATT, CDR2 SNEGSKA (reference sequence). CDR3 length: 15 residues. V lost 3 bases and J lost 3; bases outside the gene matches: 3. The CDR3: CSASGGLAGEETQYF. CDR3 bases read: TGCAGTGCTAGCGGGGGACTAGCGGGAGAAGAGACC.

Regarding this clone: The read comes to an end 3 residues before the CDR3 does, leaving the germline J gene to fill in the end. The chain uses TRBV10-3 and TRBJ2-1, with D perhaps TRBD1 (5 bases). The CDR3 runs 15 residues. The ends were cut back, 5 bases at V and 0 bases at J, with 11 bases in the middle. Germline V lookup: CDR1 ENHRY, CDR2 SYGVKD. The part of the CDR3 DNA that was read is TGTGCCATCAGTTCCCAGGGTTTCTCCTACAATGAG. This codes for CAISSQGFSYNE. The complete CDR3 reads CAISSQGFSYNEQFF.

Worth noting for this clone: Coverage ceases 3 residues before the CDR3 finishes, and the germline J gene fills in the end. This chain connects TRBV30 to TRBJ1-2; D ambiguous. The CDR3 loop spans 16 amino acids. CDR1 and CDR2 (germline): GTSNPN, SVGIG (reference sequence). The V gene lost 0 bases and the J gene lost 5 bases, with 19 bases spanning the gap. The CDR3 DNA, read in part, is TGTGCCTGGAGTGTAGCCCCCGGGGAAGGAGTTTATGGC. This sequence encodes CAWSVAPGEGVYG. The full CDR3 protein reads CAWSVAPGEGVYGYTF.